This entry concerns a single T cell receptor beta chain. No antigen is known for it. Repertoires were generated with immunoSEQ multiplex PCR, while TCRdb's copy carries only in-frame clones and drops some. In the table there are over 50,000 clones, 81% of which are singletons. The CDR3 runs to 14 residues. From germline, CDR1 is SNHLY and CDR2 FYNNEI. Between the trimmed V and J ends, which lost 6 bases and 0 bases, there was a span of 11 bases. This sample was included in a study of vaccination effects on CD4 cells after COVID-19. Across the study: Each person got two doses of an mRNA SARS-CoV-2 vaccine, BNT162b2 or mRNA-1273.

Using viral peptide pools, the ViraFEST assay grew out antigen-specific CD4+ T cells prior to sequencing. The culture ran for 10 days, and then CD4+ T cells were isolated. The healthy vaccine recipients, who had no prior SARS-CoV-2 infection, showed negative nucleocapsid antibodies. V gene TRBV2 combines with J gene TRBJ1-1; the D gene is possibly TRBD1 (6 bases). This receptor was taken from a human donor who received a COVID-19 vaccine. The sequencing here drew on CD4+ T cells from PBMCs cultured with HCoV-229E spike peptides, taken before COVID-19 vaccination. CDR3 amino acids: CASRVDSVNTEAFF. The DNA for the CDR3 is TGTGCCAGCAGGGTGGACAGCGTGAACACTGAAGCTTTCTTT.